This T cell receptor beta chain derives from a study of vaccination and CD4 T cells after COVID-19. Study-level information: Participants, all vaccine recipients, received two doses of either BNT162b2 or mRNA-1273.

CDR1 and CDR2 (germline): DFQATT, SNEGSKA (reference sequence). This CDR3 spans 13 amino acids. Deletions cut 7 bases from V and 2 bases from J, with 9 bases between. Sample treatment: approximately 9-day PBMC culture with coronavirus spike peptide pools or control peptides (ViraFEST assay). CD4+ T cells of the unexposed donor were collected before the COVID-19 pandemic (2011-2018). Every well contained around 2.2 million PBMCs, which were grown with around 9.8 IU/ml IL-2 and 7.5 to 10 ug/ml peptide pools. SARS-CoV-2 S/N and four cold-coronavirus spikes were used to probe unexposed-donor CD4+ T cells, cells permitting. In this sample, this clonotype turned up a few times. Its antigen is not known. An Oncomine TCR Beta short-read assay was used to sequence the DNA from cultured CD4+ T cells. The source of extracted genomic DNA was cultured CD4+ T cells. TCRdb reprocessed the PCR reads via MiXCR and lists one record per CDR3 protein. The table has approximately 9,800 distinct CDR3 sequences, more than 25% seen once.

This clonotype originated in a human donor in good health. Sequenced: CD4+ T cells from blood, cultured in vitro. The rearrangement uses TRBV20-1 and TRBJ2-6; tentative D call: TRBD1 (6 bases). The CDR3 is CSVGGPGANVLTF. In nucleotides, the CDR3 is TGCAGTGTAGGGGGTCCTGGGGCCAACGTCCTGACTTTC.